This T cell receptor (beta chain) was identified during a study of T cell repertoires in cytomegalovirus infection. At the level of the study: CMV infection plus the matching HLA type was flagged by public TCR beta signatures. Study findings and constraints: Cumulated frequencies of public TCR beta families served to identify carriers of CMV plus the relevant HLA. The response measured ex vivo was dominated by TCR beta clonotypes (HLA-C-restricted and CMV-specific).

With 8 bases removed from V and 3 bases from J, the gap between germline ends came to 18 bases. CDR3 length equals 15 residues. CDR1 is SGDLS, CDR2 YYNGEE, per germline. There are a few counts of this clonotype. Antigen: not known. Each CDR3 protein is one row after TCRdb ran MiXCR on the reads. The sample has around 500,000 distinct CDR3 sequences, roughly 46% seen once. Sequenced material: cultured PBMCs, taken from culture after CMV antigen stimulation. This receptor was taken from a human donor in good health (CMV status not recorded). Some clones in this sample may be carry-over from other donors' samples. V is TRBV9 and J is TRBJ1-5, with D possibly TRBD1 on 5 matching bases. CDR3 bases: TGTGCCAGGGGGGGTCTTGGGGGAGACAATCAGCCCCAGCATTTT. As protein: CARGGLGGDNQPQHF.